The 14 T cell receptor beta chains below were found in one sample sequenced in a study of T-cell reconstitution after alpha-beta-depleted transplantation in children. As it was prepared, the TCRbeta library received unique molecular identifiers. From the PCR reads, TCRdb called clonotypes with MiXCR, one entry per CDR3 protein. The sample has about 490,000 distinct CDR3 sequences, 10% to 13% seen once. Material: PBMCs, obtained before TCRalphabeta/CD19-depleted stem cell transplant. The receptors were sampled from a child aged 2 to 10 with inherited bone marrow failure, due to receive a stem cell transplant.

This clonotype was counted many times. This rearrangement joins TRBV20-1 to TRBJ2-3; TRBD1 is a possible D gene (6 bases). The CDR3 spans 14 residues. Trimming pared 6 bases from V and 4 bases from J, leaving 17 bases between. CDR1 and CDR2 from the germline V gene are DFQATT and SNEGSKA (reference sequence). The CDR3 sequence: CSAPGTQGPDTQYF. As DNA, the CDR3 is TGCAGTGCCCCCGGGACCCAGGGGCCAGATACGCAGTATTTT.

Ten or more counts support this clonotype. The J gene is TRBJ2-5, the V gene TRBV13; D is perhaps TRBD2 (7 bases). Germline V gives CDR1 PRHDT, CDR2 FYEKMQ (reference sequence). Trimming took 5 bases from V and 2 from J, leaving 18 bases between them. This CDR3 comprises 16 residues. The CDR3 region has the DNA TGTGCCAGCAGCCCAAGGGGGGGAAGGAGGCAAGAGACCCAGTACTTC. Protein product: CASSPRGGRRQETQYF. The whole variable domain, filled in from reference TRBV13 and TRBJ2-5, reads AAGVIQSPRHLIKEKRETATLKCYPIPRHDTVYWYQQGPGQDPQFLISFYEKMQSDKGSIPDRFSAQQFSDYHSELNMSSLELGDSALYFCASSPRGGRRQETQYFGPGTRLLVL.

This clonotype has a count of ten or more. The chain combines TRBV12-3 or TRBV12-4 with TRBJ2-6, with 8 bases aligning to TRBD1. This CDR3 contains 16 residues. Trimming removed 6 bases from V and 4 bases from J; junction bases left unmatched: 8. CDR3 amino acids: CASSRQGQGGANVLTF. In nucleotides, the CDR3 is TGTGCCAGCAGCCGACAGGGGCAGGGAGGGGCCAACGTCCTGACTTTC.

This clonotype has a count of ten or more. V is TRBV5-1 and J is TRBJ2-1, with 7 bases identical to TRBD2. The CDR3 has 16 amino acids. CDR1 and CDR2 (germline): SGHRS, YFSETQ. Unmatched junction bases numbered 15, after V lost 4 bases and J lost 8 bases. CDR3 in amino acids: CASSPRTQRGFDEQFF. As DNA, the CDR3 is TGCGCCAGCAGCCCGCGAACCCAGCGGGGCTTCGATGAGCAGTTCTTC.

With regard to this clonotype: A much more abundant neighbour one base away suggests this may be a read error. The CDR3 loop is CSVAFGAGVGSYNEQFF. As DNA, the CDR3 is TGCAGCGTTGCGTTCGGGGCGGGAGTGGGGTCCTACAATGAGCAGTTCTTC. The chain has TRBV29-1 and TRBJ2-1; 7 nucleotides line up with TRBD2. Germline V CDR1 and CDR2: SQVTM, ANQGSEA. CDR3 size: 17 residues. Trimming at V came to 4 bases and at J to 1 base, leaving 13 bases not matched to a gene.

This clonotype was counted many times. Written as DNA, the CDR3 is TGCAGTGCTAGAGAAGGGTTTCAGCCCCAGCATTTT. Translating gives CSAREGFQPQHF. This rearrangement joins TRBV20-1 to TRBJ1-5, with D uncertain. Germline lookup yields CDR1 DFQATT and CDR2 SNEGSKA (reference sequence). The CDR3 totals 12 residues. The V end lost 0 bases, the J end lost 6 bases, and 6 bases lay between the germline ends.

CDR3 loop: CASNGLAGFTDTQYF. In nucleotides, the CDR3 is TGTGCCAGCAACGGACTAGCGGGATTCACAGATACGCAGTATTTT. This chain joins TRBV28 and TRBJ2-3; the match to TRBD2 covers 12 bases. Losses at the gene ends were 7 bases for V and 2 bases for J; bases not matched to a gene: 4. Germline V gene sequence: CDR1 MDHEN, CDR2 SYDVKM. The length of the CDR3 is 15 residues.

This clonotype was found many times. The chain uses TRBV24-1 and TRBJ2-4, with D possibly TRBD1 on 6 matching bases. The length of the CDR3 is 14 residues. The germline CDR1 and CDR2 sequences are KGHDR and SFDVKD. Trimming removed 0 bases at V and 9 bases at J, with 11 bases between. The CDR3 is CATSDLKTGPIQYF. The CDR3 bases are TGTGCCACCAGTGATTTGAAGACAGGACCCATTCAGTACTTC.

There are many counts of this clonotype. This chain links TRBV7-9 with TRBJ2-1; possible D gene TRBD1, 7 bases. CDR1 SEHNR and CDR2 FQNEAQ come from the germline V gene (reference sequence). The V end lost 1 base, the J end lost 5 bases, and 12 bases lay between the germline ends. The CDR3 totals 15 residues. CDR3 residues: CASSLVARGDNEQFF. In DNA form, the CDR3 reads TGTGCCAGCAGCTTAGTCGCCAGGGGGGACAATGAGCAGTTCTTC. The full variable domain, rest sourced from reference TRBV7-9 and TRBJ2-1, is DTGVSQNPRHKITKRGQNVTFRCDPISEHNRLYWYRQTLGQGPEFLTYFQNEAQLEKSRLLSDRFSAERPKGSFSTLEIQRTEQGDSAMYLCASSLVARGDNEQFFGPGTRLTVL.

The chain has TRBV11-2 and TRBJ2-6, with 10 bases fitting TRBD2. The CDR3 contains 19 residues. Germline trimming cut 5 bases from V and 1 base from J; bases unmatched to any gene: 11. CDR1 is SGHAT and CDR2 is FQNNGV in the germline V gene. CDR3 DNA: TGTGCCAGCAGCCCCGCGAGCGGGAGGGTCCTTTCTGGGGCCAACGTCCTGACTTTC. The encoded protein is CASSPASGRVLSGANVLTF.

The chain has TRBV5-6 and TRBJ2-1; D may correspond to TRBD1 or TRBD2 (5 bases each). V was cut by 1 base and J by 7 bases, with 12 bases left in between. The CDR3 extends over 14 amino acids. Germline loops: CDR1 SGHDT, CDR2 YYEEEE. The CDR3 region is CASSLIAWGNEQFF. CDR3 in DNA: TGTGCCAGCAGCTTGATAGCATGGGGGAATGAGCAGTTCTTC. Variable domain in full (rest from reference TRBV5-6 and TRBJ2-1): DAGVTQSPTHLIKTRGQQVTLRCSPKSGHDTVSWYQQALGQGPQFIFQYYEEEERQRGNFPDRFSGHQFPNYSSELNVNALLLGDSALYLCASSLIAWGNEQFFGPGTRLTVL.

In its sample, this clonotype was seen many times. The V call is TRBV5-1, the J call TRBJ2-7; 7 bases align to TRBD2. Germline CDR1 SGHRS, CDR2 YFSETQ. With V trimmed by 2 bases and J by 7 bases, 9 bases remained unmatched. The CDR3 is 14 amino acids. The CDR3 DNA is TGCGCCAGCAGCTTCCTTGCGGGAGTGAGGGAGCAGTACTTC. The encoded protein is CASSFLAGVREQYF.

This clonotype was observed many times. The chain is built from TRBV5-1 and TRBJ2-5; 11 nucleotides agree with TRBD1. Germline V lookup: CDR1 SGHRS, CDR2 YFSETQ. V trimming: 3 bases; J trimming: 1 base; junction bases outside the gene matches: 5. The CDR3 extends over 16 amino acids. CDR3 loop: CASSWDRGKVQETQYF. CDR3 nucleotide sequence: TGCGCCAGCAGCTGGGACAGGGGGAAGGTCCAAGAGACCCAGTACTTC.

This clonotype has at least ten counts. The chain has TRBV6-6 and TRBJ2-7; no clear D. The germline gives CDR1 MNHNY, CDR2 SVGAGI (reference sequence). V was trimmed by 0 bases and J by 2 bases, leaving 5 bases between them. CDR3 size: 13 residues. The CDR3 here is CASSYSTTYEQYF. In DNA, the CDR3 is TGTGCCAGCAGTTACTCCACAACCTACGAGCAGTACTTC.